A single sample is the source of the 2 T cell receptor beta chains below, sequenced in a study of Ad26.COV2.S vaccination and SARS-CoV-2 variants (dated by TCRdb to about 2021). The library was built by means of the immunoSEQ multiplex PCR assay. In its TCRdb copy, this immuneACCESS table keeps in-frame sequences only and misses some clones. Where compared with another copy, unresolved V genes explain less than half of these, and the others have no known cause. For this sample there are fewer than 400,000 clones; around 89% appear just once. Approximately 1.9% of the sample comes from the top ten. This specimen's treatment or condition label, interpreted: 19 received Ad26.COV2.S at low or high dose, single or two shots; five or six received placebo; per-sample allocation not given. Repertoires of vaccine and placebo recipients were sequenced from samples taken on day 63 after the first injection.

The material was peripheral blood, obtained in a trial of Ad26.COV2.S vaccine versus placebo. The receptor set was obtained from a person between 18 and 59 years old who received the Ad26.COV2.S COVID-19 vaccine or a placebo.

The chain employs TRBV2 and TRBJ2-7, with 7 positions matching TRBD1. Trimming at V came to 6 bases and at J to 2 bases, leaving 7 bases not matched to a gene. The V gene's germline CDR1 is SNHLY and CDR2 FYNNEI. This CDR3 has 14 amino acids. The CDR3 spells CASRGQSQAYEQYF. In nucleotides, the CDR3 is TGTGCCAGCAGGGGACAGTCCCAAGCCTACGAGCAGTACTTC.

The chain has TRBV4-2 and TRBJ2-1, with 11 bases lining up with TRBD2. CDR1 LGHNA and CDR2 YNFKEQ come from the germline V gene. This CDR3 contains 17 residues. V lost 0 bases to trimming and J lost 3 bases; unmatched junction nucleotides: 4. DNA of the CDR3: TGTGCCAGCAGCCAAGAGCCCGGGACTAGCGGCTACAATGAGCAGTTCTTC. It is translated as CASSQEPGTSGYNEQFF.